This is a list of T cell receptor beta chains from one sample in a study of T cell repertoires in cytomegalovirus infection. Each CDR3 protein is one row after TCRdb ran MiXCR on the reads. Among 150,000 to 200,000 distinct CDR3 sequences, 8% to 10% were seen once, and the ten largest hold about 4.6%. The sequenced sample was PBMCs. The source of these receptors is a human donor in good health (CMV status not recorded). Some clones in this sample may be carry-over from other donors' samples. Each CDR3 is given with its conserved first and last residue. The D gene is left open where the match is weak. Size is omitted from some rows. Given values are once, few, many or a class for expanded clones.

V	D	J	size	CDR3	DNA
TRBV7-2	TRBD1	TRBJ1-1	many	CASSLTGVTGRVAGWNTEAFF	TGTGCCAGCAGCTTGACAGGGGTGACGGGTCGGGTAGCGGGTTGGAACACTGAAGCTTTCTTT
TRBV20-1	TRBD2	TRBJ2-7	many	CSAREPGGSYEQYF	TGCAGTGCTAGAGAACCGGGAGGATCCTACGAGCAGTACTTC
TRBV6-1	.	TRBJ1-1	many	CASSPLGAGTEAFF	TGTGCCAGCAGTCCTCTTGGGGCCGGCACTGAAGCTTTCTTT
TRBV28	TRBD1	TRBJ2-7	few	CASSSLGTGAYEQYF	TGTGCCAGCAGTTCGCTAGGGACAGGGGCCTACGAGCAGTACTTC
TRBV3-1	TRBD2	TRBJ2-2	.	CASSQIGLALPGELFF	TGTGCCAGCAGCCAAATTGGACTAGCCCTCCCCGGGGAGCTGTTTTTT
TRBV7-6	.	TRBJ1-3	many	CASSPVSVGGAGNTIYF	TGTGCCAGCAGCCCAGTCTCAGTCGGAGGTGCTGGAAACACCATATATTTT
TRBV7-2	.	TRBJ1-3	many	CASSPNTGNTIYF	TGTGCCAGCAGCCCAAATACTGGAAACACCATATATTTT
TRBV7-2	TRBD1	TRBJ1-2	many	CASGIQGADYGYTF	TGTGCCAGCGGGATACAGGGGGCTGACTATGGCTACACCTTC
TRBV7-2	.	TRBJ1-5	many	CASSLLYGQPQHF	TGTGCCAGCAGCTTACTTTACGGTCAGCCCCAGCATTTT
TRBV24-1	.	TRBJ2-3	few	CATSDRTGGPATDTQYF	TGTGCCACCAGTGATCGTACCGGTGGCCCAGCGACAGATACGCAGTATTTT
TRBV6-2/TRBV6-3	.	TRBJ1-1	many	CASTSLGRNTEAFF	TGTGCCAGCACCTCACTGGGACGGAACACTGAAGCTTTCTTT
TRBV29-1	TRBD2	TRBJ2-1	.	CSVEDQLAGDITDNEQFF	TGCAGCGTTGAAGATCAGCTAGCGGGAGATATCACCGACAATGAGCAGTTCTTC
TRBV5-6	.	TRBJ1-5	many	CASSLAANSNQPQHF	TGTGCCAGCAGCTTGGCCGCAAATAGCAATCAGCCCCAGCATTTT
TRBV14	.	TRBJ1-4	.	CASSQGPQSLEKLFF	TGTGCCAGCAGCCAAGGTCCACAATCGTTAGAAAAACTGTTTTTT
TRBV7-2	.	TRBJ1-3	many	CASSPGHYSGNTIYF	TGTGCCAGCAGCCCGGGACATTACTCTGGAAACACCATATATTTT
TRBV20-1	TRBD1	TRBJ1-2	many	CSARVGQGAYGYTF	TGCAGTGCTAGAGTCGGGCAGGGGGCATATGGCTACACCTTC
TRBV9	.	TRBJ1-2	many	CASSAPGRKTNYGYTF	TGTGCCAGCAGCGCACCGGGACGCAAGACTAACTATGGCTACACCTTC
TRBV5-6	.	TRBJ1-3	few	CASSSRASGNTIYF	TGTGCCAGCAGCTCCCGCGCCTCTGGAAACACCATATATTTT
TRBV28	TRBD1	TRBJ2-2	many	CASSLMRGGQGDTGELFF	TGTGCCAGCAGCCTTATGCGGGGGGGACAGGGGGACACCGGGGAGCTGTTTTTT
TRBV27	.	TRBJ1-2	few	CASSLSGANYGYTF	TGTGCCAGCAGTTTGAGTGGCGCTAACTATGGCTACACCTTC
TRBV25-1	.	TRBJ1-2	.	CASGERYGYTF	TGTGCCAGTGGGGAGCGCTATGGCTACACCTTC
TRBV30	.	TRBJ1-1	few	CAWSSDSGAEAFF	TGTGCCTGGAGTTCCGATTCGGGGGCTGAAGCTTTCTTT
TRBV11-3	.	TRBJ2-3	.	CASSLGPSASTDTQYF	TGTGCCAGCAGCTTAGGCCCTAGCGCGAGCACAGATACGCAGTATTTT
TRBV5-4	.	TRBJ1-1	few	CASSLVGGTNTEAFF	TGTGCCAGCAGCTTGGTTGGAGGGACGAACACTGAAGCTTTCTTT
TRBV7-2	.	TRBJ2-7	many	CASSLMRLTYEQYF	TGTGCCAGCAGCTTAATGCGTTTGACCTACGAGCAGTACTTC
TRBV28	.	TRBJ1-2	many	CASSLTGTSPSKNYGYTF	TGTGCCAGCAGTTTGACAGGAACAAGTCCCTCTAAAAACTATGGCTACACCTTC
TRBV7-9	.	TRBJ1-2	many	CASSLTPSEVGYTF	TGTGCCAGCAGCTTAACGCCATCGGAAGTCGGCTACACCTTC
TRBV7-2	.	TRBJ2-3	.	CASSGAGGGTDTRYF	TGTGCCAGCAGCGGAGCAGGGGGAGGCACAGATACGCGGTATTTT
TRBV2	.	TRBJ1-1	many	CASRGRGPLSAAFF	TGTGCCAGCAGGGGTAGGGGACCCCTGTCCGCAGCTTTCTTT
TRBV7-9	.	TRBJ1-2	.	CASSFESYGYTF	TGTGCCAGCAGCTTTGAGTCCTATGGCTACACCTTC
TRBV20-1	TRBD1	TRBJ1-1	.	CSARGQPDLEAFF	TGCAGTGCGCGGGGACAGCCGGACCTAGAAGCTTTCTTT
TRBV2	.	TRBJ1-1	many	CASSEGGGYTEAFF	TGTGCCAGCAGTGAAGGGGGGGGATACACTGAAGCTTTCTTT
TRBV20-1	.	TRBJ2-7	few	CSVRGVGYEQYF	TGCAGTGTTCGCGGAGTGGGCTACGAGCAGTACTTC
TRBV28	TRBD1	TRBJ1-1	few	CATRDRRNTEAFF	TGTGCCACCCGGGACAGGAGGAACACTGAAGCTTTCTTT
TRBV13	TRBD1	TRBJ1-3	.	CASSLKGQAGSGNTIYF	TGTGCCAGCAGCTTAAAGGGACAGGCAGGCTCTGGAAACACCATATATTTT
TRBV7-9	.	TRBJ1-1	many	CASSFQGMGTEAFF	TGTGCCAGCAGCTTCCAGGGAATGGGCACTGAAGCTTTCTTT
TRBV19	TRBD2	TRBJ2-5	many	CASSSAGGVRETQYF	TGTGCCAGTAGTAGCGCTGGGGGGGTTCGAGAGACCCAGTACTTC
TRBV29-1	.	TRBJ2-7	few	CSAVGQRIGEQYF	TGCAGCGCCGTCGGACAGAGAATAGGAGAGCAGTACTTC
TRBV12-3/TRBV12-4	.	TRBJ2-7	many	CASSSSEGVANRF	TGTGCCAGCAGCAGCTCCGAGGGAGTCGCCAATAGGTTC
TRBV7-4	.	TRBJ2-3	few	CANIPTFDADTQYF	TGTGCCAACATTCCCACCTTCGACGCAGATACGCAGTATTTT
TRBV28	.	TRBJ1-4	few	CASSPPGEKLFF	TGTGCCAGCAGTCCCCCAGGTGAAAAACTGTTTTTT
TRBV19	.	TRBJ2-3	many	CASSIQRAVTDTQYF	TGTGCCAGTAGTATACAGCGGGCGGTCACAGATACGCAGTATTTT
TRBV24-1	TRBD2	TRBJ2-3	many	CATSGGAFRTDTQYF	TGTGCCACCAGCGGGGGGGCGTTTCGCACAGATACGCAGTATTTT
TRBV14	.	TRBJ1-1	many	CASSQVGTTEAFF	TGTGCCAGCAGCCAAGTAGGTACCACTGAAGCTTTCTTT
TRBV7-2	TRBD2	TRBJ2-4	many	CASGPVILAGERNIQYF	TGTGCCAGCGGCCCGGTAATATTAGCGGGAGAGCGAAACATTCAGTACTTC
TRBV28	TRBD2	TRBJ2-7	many	CASNLAGGVYEQYF	TGTGCCAGCAACCTAGCGGGAGGTGTCTACGAGCAGTACTTC
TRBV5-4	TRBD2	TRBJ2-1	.	CASSLSQRGGSYNEQFF	TGTGCCAGCAGCTTGTCCCAACGCGGGGGGTCCTACAATGAGCAGTTCTTC
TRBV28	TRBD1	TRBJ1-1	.	CATSNLKRQGYEAFF	TGTGCTACTTCAAACCTAAAAAGACAGGGTTATGAAGCTTTCTTT
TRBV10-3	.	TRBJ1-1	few	CAISESANTEAFF	TGTGCCATCAGTGAGTCCGCGAACACTGAAGCTTTCTTT
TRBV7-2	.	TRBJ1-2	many	CASSLDGTHNYGYTF	TGTGCCAGCAGCTTAGACGGGACACATAACTATGGCTACACCTTC
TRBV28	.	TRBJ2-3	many	CASGGRLMVPDTQYF	TGTGCGAGTGGGGGGAGGCTGATGGTTCCAGATACGCAGTATTTT
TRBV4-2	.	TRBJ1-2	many	CASSTGLMGGYTF	TGTGCCAGCAGTACGGGACTCATGGGAGGCTACACCTTC
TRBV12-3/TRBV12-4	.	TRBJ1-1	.	CASSWATEAFF	TGTGCCAGCAGTTGGGCCACTGAAGCTTTCTTT
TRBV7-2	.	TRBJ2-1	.	CASQRGRASNEQFF	TGTGCCAGCCAGAGGGGGAGGGCCTCCAATGAGCAGTTCTTC
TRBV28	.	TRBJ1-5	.	CATRRNHINQPQHF	TGTGCCACCCGACGGAATCATATCAATCAGCCCCAGCATTTT